A selection of T cell receptor beta chains follows, all from one sample in a study of blood T cell repertoires in COVID-19. Measured with immunoSEQ multiplex PCR; TCRdb has only the in-frame clones, and not every one. The sample consists of 150,000 or so clones, around four fifths of them appearing once. Sequences were obtained from peripheral blood. These receptors came from an elderly woman with acute or convalescent COVID-19. Each CDR3 is given with its conserved first and last residue. The order of the fields is clone size, D gene, V gene, J gene, CDR3 protein, CDR3 DNA. D genes are given only for firm matches. Rows give clone size only sometimes, using once, few, many, or a class for an expanded clone.

few	.	TRBV19	TRBJ2-2	CASSFFRGNANTGELFF	TGTGCCAGTAGTTTCTTCCGGGGAAACGCGAACACCGGGGAGCTGTTTTTT
.	TRBD1	TRBV18	TRBJ1-1	CASSPVRTGRSTEAFF	TGTGCCAGCTCACCTGTGCGGACAGGGAGATCCACTGAAGCTTTCTTT
.	TRBD2	TRBV6-1	TRBJ2-7	CASSAKSGRLFYEQYF	TGTGCCAGCAGTGCGAAAAGCGGGAGACTCTTCTACGAGCAGTACTTC
.	.	TRBV4-1	TRBJ1-2	CASSQGRDGSIYGYTF	TGCGCCAGCAGCCAAGGGAGGGACGGATCAATCTATGGCTACACCTTC
.	.	TRBV14	TRBJ2-4	CASSYGSLGKNIQYF	TGTGCCAGCAGCTACGGGAGCCTAGGCAAAAACATTCAGTACTTC
.	TRBD1	TRBV12-3/TRBV12-4	TRBJ1-2	CASSPDRGYGYTF	TGTGCCAGCAGTCCGGACAGGGGGTATGGCTACACCTTC
once	.	TRBV30	TRBJ2-7	CAWSVGVPSNTYEQYF	TGTGCCTGGAGTGTAGGGGTACCTAGTAACACCTACGAGCAGTACTTC
once	.	TRBV7-9	TRBJ1-5	CASSSARGGAQGNQPQHF	TGTGCCAGCAGCTCCGCACGTGGGGGGGCCCAAGGCAATCAGCCCCAGCATTTT
.	TRBD1	TRBV7-8	TRBJ1-2	CASSFGQGLGGYTF	TGTGCCAGCAGCTTTGGACAGGGTCTCGGTGGCTACACCTTC
once	TRBD1	TRBV5-1	TRBJ2-6	CASSSGRLGQASGANVLTF	TGCGCCAGCAGCTCAGGTAGGCTGGGACAGGCCTCTGGGGCCAACGTCCTGACTTTC
.	.	TRBV7-9	TRBJ2-7	CASSLAPGFSVHEQYF	TGTGCCAGCAGCTTAGCTCCGGGATTTAGCGTCCACGAGCAGTACTTC
.	.	TRBV5-1	TRBJ1-2	CASSLAGVGGYTF	TGCGCCAGCAGCTTGGCCGGGGTCGGTGGCTACACCTTC
.	.	TRBV10-2	TRBJ2-2	CASRLGTGELFF	TGCGCCAGCAGACTAGGGACCGGGGAGCTGTTTTTT
.	.	TRBV6-5	TRBJ1-3	CASREVFSGNTIYF	TGTGCCAGCAGAGAGGTTTTCTCTGGAAACACCATATATTTT
.	.	TRBV3-1/TRBV3-2	TRBJ2-2	CASSHTSFPGELFF	TGTGCCAGCAGCCACACTAGTTTCCCCGGGGAGCTGTTTTTT
.	TRBD1	TRBV6-5	TRBJ1-1	CASSLGQGWAEAFF	TGTGCCAGCAGTCTAGGACAGGGTTGGGCTGAAGCTTTCTTT
few	.	TRBV7-9	TRBJ2-5	CASSSSGAQYF	TGTGCCAGCAGCTCCTCAGGGGCCCAGTACTTC
.	.	TRBV6-5	TRBJ1-1	CASSPRGLNTEAFF	TGTGCCAGCAGCCCACGGGGACTTAACACTGAAGCTTTCTTT
.	.	TRBV5-1	TRBJ1-2	CASSILAGRNGYTF	TGCGCCAGCAGTATCTTAGCAGGGAGGAATGGCTACACCTTC
.	.	TRBV6-2/TRBV6-3	TRBJ1-1	CASSWSTTGRVSTEAFF	TGTGCCAGCAGTTGGTCGACGACAGGCCGGGTGAGCACTGAAGCTTTCTTT
once	.	TRBV7-9	TRBJ1-2	CASSWGQVNYGYTF	TGTGCCAGCAGCTGGGGGCAGGTTAACTATGGCTACACCTTC
.	TRBD1	TRBV7-2	TRBJ1-1	CASSLGTGWDTEAFF	TGTGCCAGCAGCTTGGGGACAGGGTGGGACACTGAAGCTTTCTTT
.	TRBD2	TRBV7-9	TRBJ2-1	CASSRGLAGGQQFF	TGTGCCAGCAGCCGCGGACTAGCGGGAGGACAGCAGTTCTTC
.	.	TRBV12-3/TRBV12-4	TRBJ1-2	CASSTRQIGYTF	TGTGCCAGCAGCACGAGACAGATCGGCTACACCTTC
few	TRBD2	TRBV30	TRBJ2-1	CAWSSSGAPEQFF	TGTGCCTGGAGTTCTAGCGGGGCCCCTGAGCAGTTCTTC
.	.	TRBV12-3/TRBV12-4	TRBJ1-2	CASSLVRGYGYTF	TGTGCCAGCAGTTTAGTCAGGGGCTATGGCTACACCTTC
.	TRBD2	TRBV20-1	TRBJ2-3	CSASLTSGGDTQYF	TGCAGTGCTAGTCTGACTAGCGGGGGAGATACGCAGTATTTT
.	.	TRBV7-9	TRBJ1-2	CASSFLGADGYTF	TGTGCCAGCAGCTTCTTGGGGGCTGATGGCTACACCTTC
.	.	TRBV4-3	TRBJ2-7	CASSPRAGNYEQYF	TGCGCCAGCAGCCCTCGGGCGGGAAACTACGAGCAGTACTTC
.	.	TRBV18	TRBJ1-2	CASSPPRLEARGYTF	TGTGCCAGCTCACCACCAAGGCTAGAAGCTCGTGGCTACACCTTC
.	.	TRBV6-5	TRBJ2-1	CASSTRVEQFF	TGTGCCAGCAGTACGAGGGTTGAGCAGTTCTTC
.	TRBD2	TRBV5-6	TRBJ2-1	CASSKRPGLVGYEQFF	TGTGCCAGCAGCAAACGGCCGGGACTAGTAGGCTATGAGCAGTTCTTC
.	TRBD2	TRBV11-2	TRBJ2-5	CASSSRTQGLAGGETQYF	TGTGCCAGCAGCTCACGAACCCAAGGACTAGCGGGAGGGGAGACCCAGTACTTC
.	.	TRBV3-1/TRBV3-2	TRBJ2-5	CASSQLPRRRRRRILHQRMQTQYF	TGTGCCAGCAGCCAATTGCCCCGGCGGCGGAGGAGGAGGATCCTCCACCAAAGGATGCAGACCCAGTACTTC
.	TRBD2	TRBV5-5	TRBJ2-1	CASSGLAGSYNEQFF	TGTGCCAGCAGCGGACTAGCGGGGTCCTACAATGAGCAGTTCTTC
once	.	TRBV5-5	TRBJ2-7	CASSPTGSYEQYF	TGTGCCAGCAGCCCCACGGGGTCCTACGAGCAGTACTTC
many	.	TRBV27	TRBJ1-5	CASSPRSAGRYNQPQHF	TGTGCCAGCAGTCCCCGTTCTGCGGGGAGGTACAATCAGCCCCAGCATTTT
once	.	TRBV27	TRBJ1-1	CASSLSGTMNTEAFF	TGTGCCAGCAGTTTGTCGGGAACCATGAACACTGAAGCTTTCTTT
.	TRBD1	TRBV30	TRBJ2-7	CAWSVGQGPYEQYF	TGTGCCTGGAGTGTTGGACAGGGGCCCTACGAGCAGTACTTC
.	TRBD1	TRBV11-2	TRBJ2-7	CASSLVSDETGLTYEQYF	TGTGCCAGCAGCTTAGTAAGCGACGAGACAGGGCTTACCTACGAGCAGTACTTC
.	TRBD1	TRBV2	TRBJ2-5	CATQGVGETQYF	TGTGCCACACAGGGGGTGGGCGAGACCCAGTACTTC
.	.	TRBV5-1	TRBJ2-3	CASSLGARLTDTQYF	TGCGCCAGCAGCTTGGGGGCGCGCCTCACAGATACGCAGTATTTT
few	TRBD1	TRBV5-1	TRBJ1-2	CASSLHQPDRRYGYTF	TGCGCCAGCAGCCTACATCAGCCGGACAGGAGATATGGCTACACCTTC
.	.	TRBV2	TRBJ2-6	CASSHPVVSGANVLTF	TGTGCCAGCAGTCACCCAGTCGTCTCTGGGGCCAACGTCCTGACTTTC
.	.	TRBV7-2	TRBJ2-2	CASSLSVFTGELFF	TGTGCCAGCAGCTTATCAGTATTCACCGGGGAGCTGTTTTTT
once	TRBD2	TRBV11-2	TRBJ2-3	CASRKLAGIVTSTDTQYF	TGTGCCAGCAGGAAACTAGCGGGAATAGTAACTAGCACAGATACGCAGTATTTT
.	.	TRBV5-4	TRBJ1-1	CASSLTHGAEAFF	TGTGCCAGCAGCTTAACTCATGGAGCTGAAGCTTTCTTT
once	.	TRBV6-2/TRBV6-3	TRBJ1-3	CASSYSTRFLSGNTIYF	TGTGCCAGCAGTTACTCGACCAGGTTCCTCTCTGGAAACACCATATATTTT
few	TRBD1	TRBV27	TRBJ1-2	CASSLKQGGGYYYGYTF	TGTGCCAGCAGTTTAAAACAGGGGGGCGGTTACTACTATGGCTACACCTTC
.	.	TRBV4-3	TRBJ1-2	CASSQAQGYGYTF	TGCGCCAGCAGCCAAGCACAGGGATATGGCTACACCTTC
.	.	TRBV5-6	TRBJ2-3	CASSTTYGGFSTDTQYF	TGTGCCAGCTCAACAACCTACGGCGGGTTTAGCACAGATACGCAGTATTTT